This T cell receptor (beta chain) was retrieved from a study of T cell clonality in common variable immunodeficiency (dated by TCRdb to 2015 to 2017). Overall study results and their limits: Although equal DNA input was used, an average of about 87,000 unique sequences per sample was obtained for controls, compared with approximately 32,000 for CVID samples. Reportedly, TCRbeta sequences from CVID had fewer deletions and N-nucleotide insertions, and highly modified clones with 13 or more V deletions were absent from CVID. TCRbeta clonality was higher in CVID subjects than in healthy controls (t-test p = 0.018), and the increase was most characteristic of about a third of subjects. According to the authors, finding the cause of the higher clonality in CVID would require sequencing the repertoires of T cell subpopulations. Correlations between repertoire features and clinical complications were limited by patient heterogeneity within the CVID cohort. Fewer TCRbeta clones were shared among CVID subjects than among healthy controls (p < 0.0001).

Predominantly Caucasian heritage was noted among both the CVID patients and the healthy controls. Heparinized peripheral whole blood samples of roughly 5 to 8.5 ml were collected from each donor. TCRbeta CDR3 repertoires were sequenced from genomic DNA of adults with common variable immune deficiency (CVID) and healthy adult controls. The control group was made up of about 22 healthy adult volunteers (about ten male and about twelve female) whose ages ranged from 23 to 66 years, with a mean age of about 35. To isolate peripheral blood mononuclear cells, diluted blood was subjected to density centrifugation over Hypaque 1077 or Ficoll-Paque. Genomic DNA was obtained from unsorted mononuclear cells using either Qiagen column purification or a centrifugation-based method. For sequencing, equivalent amounts of genomic DNA were input from CVID and control samples. For every sample, a 60 bp segment covering the rearranged TCRbeta CDR3 region was amplified and then sequenced. The immunoSEQ assay, a bias-corrected multiplex PCR combined with high-throughput sequencing, was used for TCRbeta amplification. The original pipeline was this. Each unique nucleotide sequence was treated as a clone and annotated with V, D and J genes, copy number and frequency. Sequences were labeled productive if in frame, and non-productive if out of frame or containing stop codons. Clonality was calculated from Shannon's entropy as previously described. Mean CDR3 Kyte-Doolittle hydropathy was derived from the predicted amino acid sequences of productive clones. Scaled V gene usage was hierarchically clustered using Manhattan distance and complete linkage with the R hclust function. To assess clone sharing by CDR3 amino acid sequence, 12 repertoires per group were resampled over 100 rounds. The repertoires were searched for fewer than 75 published EBV-specific TCRbeta sequences and 245 published CMV-specific TCRbeta sequences. A couple of CVID samples yielding fewer than 10,000 sequences were excluded from analysis, leaving more than 35 CVID repertoires. In TCRdb, the immuneACCESS table is reduced to in-frame sequences with V and J assigned. These tables do not hold every clone; where another copy was compared, an unresolved V gene accounts for under half, and the others remain unexplained. Clone size and the V and J calls come from that table; the DNA yielded D and trimming. This sample was tabulated with approximately 56,000 clones, among which there are no singletons. The ten largest clones add up to more than 2% of the sample.

The CDR3 runs 14 residues from the cysteine to the phenylalanine. The DNA covers only part of the CDR3, 33 bases in frame from base 1. In the germline V gene, CDR1 corresponds to SGDLS and CDR2 to YYNGEE. From V the trimming removes 5 bases and from J it removes 5 bases, while the gene matches leave 7 bases of the junction unaccounted for. This clone was found many times. It has no known antigen specificity. Sequencing ends 3 residues short of the CDR3 end; the germline J gene provides the rest. This receptor was taken from a person aged 18-70 years in good health. Source material: peripheral blood mononuclear cells. The chain is made from TRBV9 and TRBJ2-1; 7 nucleotides in the junction match TRBD2. Here the CDR3 is given as CASRPGTTNNEQFF. The covered CDR3 bases are TGTGCCAGCAGACCCGGGACTACAAACAATGAG.